This T cell receptor (beta chain) was identified in a study of cytotoxic CD8 clonotypes in ibrutinib-treated CLL. This clone was counted a few times. What it binds is unknown. General study findings and limits: Sampling of sustained-remission and progressing patients occurred at differing times. Clonality went higher at ibrutinib response and then dropped back toward baseline at progression. Public clonotypes were rare and shrank or held steady on treatment.

The V segment lost 6 bases and the J segment 3 bases; nucleotides outside the gene matches: 10. The CDR3 is 15 residues long. Germline V lookup: CDR1 MNHEY, CDR2 SVGAGI. Some clones are missing from TCRdb's copy, which holds only in-frame ones; the method was immunoSEQ multiplex PCR. The sample holds tens of thousands of clones, approximately 90% seen once. Cryopreserved PBMCs provided about 2 micrograms of genomic DNA for the TCR beta libraries. Sequencing was performed on PBMCs, taken after 12 months of ibrutinib treatment. The receptor was derived from a human donor with chronic lymphocytic leukemia. This rearrangement joins TRBV6-5 to TRBJ2-7; 8 nucleotides line up with TRBD1. The CDR3 loop reads CASSTPGQAYYEQYF. The CDR3 DNA follows: TGTGCCAGCAGCACGCCGGGACAGGCGTACTACGAGCAGTACTTC.